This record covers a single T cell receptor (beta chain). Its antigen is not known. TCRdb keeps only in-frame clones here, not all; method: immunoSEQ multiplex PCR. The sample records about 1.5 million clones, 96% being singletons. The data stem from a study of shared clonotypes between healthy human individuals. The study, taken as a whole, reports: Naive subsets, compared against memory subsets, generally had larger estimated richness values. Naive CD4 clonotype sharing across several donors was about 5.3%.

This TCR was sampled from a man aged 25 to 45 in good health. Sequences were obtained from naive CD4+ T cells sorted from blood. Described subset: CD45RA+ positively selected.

The CDR3 protein is CASSPGADYYEQYF. In DNA form, the CDR3 reads TGTGCCAGCTCACCAGGGGCAGATTACTACGAGCAGTACTTC. The gene calls are TRBV18 and TRBJ2-7; perhaps TRBD1 as D (5 bases). CDR1 KGHSH and CDR2 LQKENI come from the germline V gene. The V end was cut by 2 bases, the J end by 3 bases, with 11 bases between. The CDR3 consists of 14 residues.